A selection of T cell receptor beta chains follows, all from one sample in a study of breast tumors, draining lymph nodes, adjacent tissues. TCRdb redid the calling of the multiplex PCR reads with MiXCR, one entry per CDR3 protein. Of 250,000 or so distinct CDR3 sequences in the sample, over 25% were seen once. The sample consisted of axillary lymph node tissue. The receptors were gathered from a female donor with breast cancer. Some clones in this sample may be carry-over from other donors' samples. The CDR3 runs from the conserved cysteine through the conserved F or W. The order of the fields is V gene, D gene, J gene, clone size, CDR3 DNA, CDR3 protein. A D gene is named only where the DNA matches it firmly. Size is omitted from some rows. Given values are once, few, many or a class for expanded clones.

TRBV6-5,TRBD1,TRBJ2-1,.,TGTGCCAGCAGTTACGGGGGACAGGTCTACAATGAGCAGTTCTTC,CASSYGGQVYNEQFF
TRBV7-9,.,TRBJ1-2,.,TGTGCCAGCAGCTCGACCGACAGGCGGGGCTACACCTTC,CASSSTDRRGYTF
TRBV9,.,TRBJ1-2,many,TGTGCCAGCAGCGTAGACCCGGGCGTAGGCTATGGCTACACCTTC,CASSVDPGVGYGYTF
TRBV5-6,.,TRBJ2-3,.,TGTGCCAGCAGCTTGCGGCCGGCATCCACAGATACGCAGTATTTT,CASSLRPASTDTQYF
TRBV2,.,TRBJ2-1,.,TGTGCCAGCAACTCGGGGCGTACTTTCTCCTACAATGAGCAGTTCTTC,CASNSGRTFSYNEQFF
TRBV12-3/TRBV12-4,.,TRBJ1-1,few,TGTGCCAGCACGCCAGGCCCGAGAGAAGAAGCTTTCTTT,CASTPGPREEAFF
TRBV9,.,TRBJ1-2,many,TGTGCCAGCAGCGATATGGACAGAGCTCGTAGTGGCTACACCTTC,CASSDMDRARSGYTF
TRBV20-1,TRBD1,TRBJ2-1,many,TGCAGTGCTCACGACAGGGGGCTGTACAATGAGCAGTTCTTC,CSAHDRGLYNEQFF
TRBV7-2,TRBD2,TRBJ2-7,many,TGTGCCAGCAGCTTGACTAGCGGGAGTAGGTACGAGCAGTACTTC,CASSLTSGSRYEQYF
TRBV3-1,TRBD1,TRBJ2-6,many,TGTGCCAGCAGCCAGACAGGGCCCTCTGGGGCCAACGTCCTGACTTTC,CASSQTGPSGANVLTF
TRBV2,TRBD2,TRBJ2-5,many,TGTGCCAGCAGTTTAGCGGGAGGGCCGAGAGAGACCCAGTACTTC,CASSLAGGPRETQYF
TRBV11-2,.,TRBJ2-1,few,TGTGCCAGCAGCTTAGACCCCGGGATCGGGAATGAGCAGTTCTTC,CASSLDPGIGNEQFF
TRBV6-4,TRBD2,TRBJ2-3,.,TGTGCCAGCTCTGGGACTAGCGGGATTGGCCATACGCAGTATTTT,CASSGTSGIGHTQYF
TRBV14,.,TRBJ1-5,many,TGTGCCAGCAGCCAAACAGGGCAACAGCCCCAGCATTTT,CASSQTGQQPQHF
TRBV20-1,TRBD1,TRBJ1-2,many,TGCAGTGCTCTACGGACAGGGGCGAGCCTTGGCTACACCTTC,CSALRTGASLGYTF
TRBV20-1,TRBD2,TRBJ2-1,.,TGCAGTGCTCTTCCGGGACTATCTTACACTGGGCAGTTCTTC,CSALPGLSYTGQFF
TRBV5-7,TRBD1,TRBJ1-1,.,TGTGCCAGCAGCTCCGGGACAGGGGGCAGGACTGAAGCTTTCTTT,CASSSGTGGRTEAFF
TRBV15,.,TRBJ2-2,.,TGTGCCACCAGCAGAGCTCGGAACACCGGGGGGCTGTTTTTT,CATSRARNTGGLFF
TRBV6-5,.,TRBJ2-2,many,TGTGCCAGCAGTTACGTTCCTAGCGCCGGGGAGCTGTTTTTT,CASSYVPSAGELFF
TRBV12-3/TRBV12-4,TRBD1,TRBJ2-1,few,TGTGCCAGCAGTTTATTTTTAGGACAGGGGGCCGAGCAGTTCTTC,CASSLFLGQGAEQFF
TRBV20-1,.,TRBJ2-3,many,TGCAGTGCCCCCCGAAAGTCGGATACGCAGTATTTT,CSAPRKSDTQYF
TRBV9,TRBD1,TRBJ2-5,many,TGTGCCAGCAGCGTACGGACCGGGACAGCGGAGACCCAGTACTTC,CASSVRTGTAETQYF
TRBV11-2,TRBD2,TRBJ2-1,many,TGTGCCAGCAGTAAAACTAGCGGGGCCTACAATGAGCAGTTCTTC,CASSKTSGAYNEQFF
TRBV27,.,TRBJ2-2,few,TGTGCCAGCAGTTTATCCAGGGTGAGCACCGGGGAGCTGTTTTTT,CASSLSRVSTGELFF
TRBV4-3,.,TRBJ2-3,many,TGCGCCAGCAGCCAAGATTGGGCCGGGCTAGGGGACACAGATACGCAGTATTTT,CASSQDWAGLGDTDTQYF
TRBV29-1,.,TRBJ1-3,many,TGCAGCACCCTAGGGGTCTCTGGAAACACCATATATTTT,CSTLGVSGNTIYF
TRBV15,TRBD1,TRBJ2-7,many,TGTGCCACCAGCAGGTGGGACAGGGGAACGGGTGAGCAGTACTTC,CATSRWDRGTGEQYF
TRBV7-9,.,TRBJ2-3,many,TGTGCCAGCAGCGTCAGGGGTTATACGCAGTATTTT,CASSVRGYTQYF
TRBV25-1,.,TRBJ2-7,.,TGTGTCTGCAGTGCTCCCTTTCGCGCGGCAACGTACGAGCAGTACTTC,CVCSAPFRAATYEQYF
TRBV9,.,TRBJ2-2,many,TGTGCCAGCAGCGTAGGAGGGGATCACATCAGCGGGGAGCTGTTTTTT,CASSVGGDHISGELFF
TRBV11-2,TRBD1,TRBJ2-1,many,TGTGCCAGCAGCGGGGGACAGGGGATCGATGAGCAGTTCTTC,CASSGGQGIDEQFF
TRBV7-2,TRBD2,TRBJ2-4,once,TGTGCCAGCAGCTTAGACCCCCCCCACGGGGGGGGAGGGGACATTCAGTACTTC,CASSLDPPHGGGGDIQYF
TRBV12-3/TRBV12-4,.,TRBJ1-1,.,TGTGCCAGCAGTACCGGGACACGGAACACTGAAGCTTTCTTT,CASSTGTRNTEAFF
TRBV2,.,TRBJ1-2,many,TGTGCCAGCAGGCCAGACAGCCATAACTATGGCTACACCTTC,CASRPDSHNYGYTF
TRBV11-3,TRBD1,TRBJ1-2,few,TGTGCCAGCAGCCCCCGGACAGGGGCCTATGGCTACACCTTC,CASSPRTGAYGYTF